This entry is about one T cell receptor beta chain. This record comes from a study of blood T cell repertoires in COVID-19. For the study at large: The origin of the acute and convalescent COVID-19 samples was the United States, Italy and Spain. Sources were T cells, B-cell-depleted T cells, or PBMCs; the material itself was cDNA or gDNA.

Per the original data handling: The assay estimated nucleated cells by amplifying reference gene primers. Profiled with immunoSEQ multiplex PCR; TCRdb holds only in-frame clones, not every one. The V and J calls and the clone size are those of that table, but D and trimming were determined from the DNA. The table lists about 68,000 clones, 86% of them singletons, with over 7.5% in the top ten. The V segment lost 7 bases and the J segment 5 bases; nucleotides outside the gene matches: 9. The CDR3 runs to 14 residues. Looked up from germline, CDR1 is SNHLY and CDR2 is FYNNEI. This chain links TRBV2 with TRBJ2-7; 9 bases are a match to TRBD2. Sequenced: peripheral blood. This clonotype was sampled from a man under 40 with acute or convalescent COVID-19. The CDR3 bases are TGTGCCAGCACCGGGCGGGAGGGACTCCACGAGCAGTACTTC. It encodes CASTGREGLHEQYF.